The clone carrying this T cell receptor (beta chain) was seen once. What it binds is unknown. The sample comes from a study of OX40 agonist ivuxolimab in advanced cancers. As for the study in general: Patients were dosed with the agonistic anti-OX40 (CD134) antibody ivuxolimab.

Overall study findings and caveats: Clones of CD4+ and CD8+ blood T cells grew by week 6 at doses of 0.1 to 3.0 mg/kg.

The assay was immunoSEQ multiplex PCR, and TCRdb's table has in-frame clones only and misses some. The sample shows about 64,000 clones, about 88% of them seen only once. This TCR derives from an adult with an advanced solid tumor such as melanoma, head and neck, liver or kidney cancer. The specimen comprised CD4+ or CD8+ T cells sorted from blood, sampled in a trial of the OX40 agonist ivuxolimab.

This chain's CDR3 is CASSPRRVSAQPQHF. The CDR3 DNA sequence: TGTGCCAGCAGCCCTCGACGGGTCTCGGCTCAGCCCCAGCATTTT. The V call is TRBV7-8, the J call TRBJ1-5; D gene unclear. With 5 bases removed from V and 6 bases from J, the gap between germline ends came to 17 bases. Germline values: CDR1 SGHVS, CDR2 FQNEAQ. The CDR3 is 15 residues long.